This T cell receptor beta chain appears in the sequencing data of a study of PD-L1 blockade in urothelial cancer. There are 16 residues in the CDR3. Germline CDR1 LGHNA, CDR2 YNFKEQ. The V gene lost 0 bases and the J gene lost 4 bases, with 13 bases spanning the gap. The method was immunoSEQ multiplex PCR; TCRdb's version includes in-frame clones alone and lacks a portion of them. The data show some 77,000 clones, with about nine tenths seen just once and under 6% held by the top ten. The receptor's source is a woman in her 70s with urothelial cancer. The chain employs TRBV4-2 and TRBJ1-5; D not resolved. Sample: PBMCs, taken around atezolizumab (anti-PD-L1) treatment. CDR3 DNA sequence: TGTGCCAGCAGCCAAGATGTAACAGCCCGAAATCAGCCCCAGCATTTT. Its protein product is CASSQDVTARNQPQHF.